The clone carrying this T cell receptor (beta chain) was recorded only once. The target antigen is unknown. This sample stems from a study of T-cell reconstitution after alpha-beta-depleted transplantation in children. The study, taken as a whole, reports: Several hundred rapidly expanded clones from non-depleted graft cells reportedly supplied alpha-beta T cells about two months post-transplant. One year post-transplant, T-cell counts and diversity were largely derived from T cells produced anew.

The TCRbeta library incorporated unique molecular identifiers. TCRdb reprocessed the PCR reads via MiXCR and lists one record per CDR3 protein. The profile shows some 260,000 distinct CDR3 sequences, 20% to 30% of them singletons. V dropped 6 bases and J dropped 0; count of bases not matched to a gene: 5. Germline CDR1 reads MNHNS; CDR2 reads SASEGT. This CDR3 comprises 15 residues. The rearrangement joins TRBV6-1 to TRBJ1-5; 7 bases are shared with TRBD1. The specimen comprised PBMCs, mostly from graft donor cells, sampled 360 days after TCRalphabeta/CD19-depleted stem cell transplant. This TCR came from a female patient aged 2 to 10 who had a stem cell transplant for congenital amegakaryocytic thrombocytopenia, so the T cells may come from the graft donor. The chain's CDR3 is CASRSDRTSNQPQHF. CDR3 coding DNA: TGTGCCAGCAGATCGGACAGGACTAGCAATCAGCCCCAGCATTTT.